The clone carrying this TCR beta chain was found a few times. These data belong to a study of blood T cell repertoires in COVID-19. Study background: The analysed material was cDNA or gDNA that came from T cells, B-cell-depleted T cells, or PBMCs.

Original processing methods: By means of reference gene primer amplification, nucleated cell counts were estimated. Sequencing used immunoSEQ multiplex PCR; TCRdb keeps in-frame clones, though not all of them. Clone size and V and J calls were adopted from that table, with D and trimming inferred from the DNA. Here the sample spans roughly 30,000 clones, approximately 75% being singletons. The germline V gene has CDR1 MNHEY and CDR2 SMNVEV (reference sequence). Deletions cut 9 bases from V and 5 bases from J, with 11 bases between. The CDR3 spans 12 residues. This chain uses TRBV27 with TRBJ1-5, with D maybe TRBD1 (6 bases). The sequenced sample was peripheral blood. The clonotype was recovered from a boy younger than 10 with active or convalescent COVID-19. The CDR3 protein is CASGQSYQPQHF. DNA for the CDR3: TGTGCCAGTGGACAGAGTTATCAGCCCCAGCATTTT.